Listed below are T cell receptor beta chains from one sample, sequenced in a study of shared clonotypes between healthy human individuals. The table came from immunoSEQ multiplex PCR; TCRdb's copy has only in-frame clones and leaves some out. The data show 2 million to 2.5 million clones, around 90% seen once. The specimen sequenced was naive CD4+ T cells from PBMCs. The receptors shown here come from a man aged 18 to 35 in good health. Some clones in this sample may be carry-over from other donors' samples. Each CDR3 is given with its conserved first and last residue. D genes are given only for firm matches. Some rows have no size entry. The others give once, few or many, or a class for an expanded clone.

j_gene: TRBJ2-5
d_gene: -
abundance: -
v_gene: TRBV2
CDR3nt: TGTGCCAGCAGTGAATTGCGGACAGCTGAGACCCAGTACTTC
CDR3aa: CASSELRTAETQYF

j_gene: TRBJ2-2
d_gene: -
abundance: -
v_gene: TRBV5-1
CDR3nt: TGCGCCAGCAGGCAAGGACTGTCCGGGGAGCTGTTTTTT
CDR3aa: CASRQGLSGELFF

j_gene: TRBJ1-2
d_gene: -
abundance: -
v_gene: TRBV9
CDR3nt: TGTGCCAGCAGGGCAACCGGTTCCTATGGCTACACCTTC
CDR3aa: CASRATGSYGYTF

j_gene: TRBJ1-2
d_gene: -
abundance: -
v_gene: TRBV11-2
CDR3nt: TGTGCCAGCAGCTTAGTGGGCCCCGCATTGTATGGCTACACCTTC
CDR3aa: CASSLVGPALYGYTF

j_gene: TRBJ2-1
d_gene: TRBD2
abundance: -
v_gene: TRBV19
CDR3nt: TGTGCCAGTATGGTTAGCGGGAGGTTTAACTATGAGCAGTTCTTC
CDR3aa: CASMVSGRFNYEQFF

j_gene: TRBJ2-3
d_gene: TRBD2
abundance: -
v_gene: TRBV5-1
CDR3nt: TGCGCCAGCAGCCTACGTGCTGGGACTAGCGGAAGAAGCACAGATACGCAGTATTTT
CDR3aa: CASSLRAGTSGRSTDTQYF

j_gene: TRBJ2-3
d_gene: -
abundance: -
v_gene: TRBV6-5
CDR3nt: TGTGCCAGCAGACAACCGGATTCCACAGATACGCAGTATTTT
CDR3aa: CASRQPDSTDTQYF

j_gene: TRBJ2-3
d_gene: -
abundance: -
v_gene: TRBV11-2
CDR3nt: TGTGCCAGCAGCCAAGATGACTACCGCACAGATACGCAGTATTTT
CDR3aa: CASSQDDYRTDTQYF

j_gene: TRBJ2-1
d_gene: TRBD2
abundance: -
v_gene: TRBV10-3
CDR3nt: TGTGCCATCAGTGAGAGGGCTAGCGGGAGGAATGAGCAGTTCTTC
CDR3aa: CAISERASGRNEQFF

j_gene: TRBJ2-7
d_gene: TRBD1
abundance: -
v_gene: TRBV18
CDR3nt: TGTGCCAGCTCACCAGCGACAGGGAATAGCGAGCAGTACTTC
CDR3aa: CASSPATGNSEQYF

j_gene: TRBJ1-3
d_gene: -
abundance: -
v_gene: TRBV5-1
CDR3nt: TGCGCCAGTGACGGACATGGGTCCCCTCTCTCTGGAAACACCATATATTTT
CDR3aa: CASDGHGSPLSGNTIYF

j_gene: TRBJ2-5
d_gene: TRBD2
abundance: -
v_gene: TRBV6-1
CDR3nt: TGTGCCAGCAGTGAAGCCCCTCCGGCTAGCGGGCCCTGGGGGACCCAGTACTTC
CDR3aa: CASSEAPPASGPWGTQYF

j_gene: TRBJ2-3
d_gene: -
abundance: -
v_gene: TRBV28
CDR3nt: TGTGCCAGCAGTCCCGGCGGGAGCACAGATACGCAGTATTTT
CDR3aa: CASSPGGSTDTQYF

j_gene: TRBJ1-2
d_gene: -
abundance: -
v_gene: TRBV6-1
CDR3nt: TGTGCCAGCAGTGATACCGGGCCAGCTCCCTACACCTTC
CDR3aa: CASSDTGPAPYTF

j_gene: TRBJ2-7
d_gene: TRBD2
abundance: -
v_gene: TRBV6-5
CDR3nt: TGTGCCAGCACTAGACTAGCGGGAGTTTCCGAGCAGTACTTC
CDR3aa: CASTRLAGVSEQYF

j_gene: TRBJ2-7
d_gene: TRBD1
abundance: once
v_gene: TRBV28
CDR3nt: TGTGCCAGCAGTGGACAGGGACTGTACTTC
CDR3aa: CASSGQGLYF